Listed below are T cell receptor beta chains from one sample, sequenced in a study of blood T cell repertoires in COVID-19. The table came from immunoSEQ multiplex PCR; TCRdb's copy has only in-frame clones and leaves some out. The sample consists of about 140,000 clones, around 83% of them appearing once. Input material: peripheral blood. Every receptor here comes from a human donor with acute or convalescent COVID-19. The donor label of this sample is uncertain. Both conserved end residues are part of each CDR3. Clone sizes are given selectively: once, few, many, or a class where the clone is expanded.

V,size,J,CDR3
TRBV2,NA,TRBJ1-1,CASSGLPRAESEAFF
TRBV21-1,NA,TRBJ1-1,CASSEGFTEAFF
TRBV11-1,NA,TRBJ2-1,CASRRASLNEQFF
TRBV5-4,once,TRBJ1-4,CASSFRGPNEKLFF
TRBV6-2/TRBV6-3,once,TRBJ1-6,CASSYRTGLDSPLHF
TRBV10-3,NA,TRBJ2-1,CAISSGGDIKLNEQFF
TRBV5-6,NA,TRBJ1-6,CASSLRPGADSPLHF
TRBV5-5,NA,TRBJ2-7,CASRQDGDEQYF
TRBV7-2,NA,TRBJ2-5,CASSLDLAGGPKTQYF
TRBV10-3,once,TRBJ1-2,CAINLDPGMGYGYTF
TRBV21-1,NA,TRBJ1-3,CASTRTRTLPGNTIYF
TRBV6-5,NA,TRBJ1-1,CASSYSQGLEAFF
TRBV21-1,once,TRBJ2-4,CARRPGENIQYF
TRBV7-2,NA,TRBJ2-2,CASSSKATGELFF
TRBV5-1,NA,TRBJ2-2,CASSIAGGTGELFF
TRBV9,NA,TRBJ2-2,CASSVLPASGTGELFF
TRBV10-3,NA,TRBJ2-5,CASGEGMGGETQYF
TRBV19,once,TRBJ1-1,CASGRGGDTEAFF
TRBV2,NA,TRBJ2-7,CASSPTAYEQYF
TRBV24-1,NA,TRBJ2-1,CATSPRGDEQFF
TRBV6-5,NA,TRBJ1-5,CASSRTGDQPQHF
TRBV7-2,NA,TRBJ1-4,CASSFERGEKLFF
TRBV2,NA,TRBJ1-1,CASSQNRDAFF
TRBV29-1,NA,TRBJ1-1,CSVKGPQGPEAFF
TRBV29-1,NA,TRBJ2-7,CSAGTGGGEQYF
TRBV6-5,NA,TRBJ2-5,CASSYSGPGETQYF
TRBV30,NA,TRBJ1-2,CGRTGTGKDYGYTF
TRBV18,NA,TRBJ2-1,CASSPLLASYNEQFF
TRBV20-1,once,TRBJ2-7,CSASRPAGGIYEQYF
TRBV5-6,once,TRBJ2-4,CASSFGLADPKNIQYF
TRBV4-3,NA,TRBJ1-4,CASSQDWSGEKLFF
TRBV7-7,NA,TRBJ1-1,CASSPSGTGMNTEAFF
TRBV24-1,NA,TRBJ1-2,CATSVEVFYGYTF
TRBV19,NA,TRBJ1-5,CASSTQQGDNQPQHF
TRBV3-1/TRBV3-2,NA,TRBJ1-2,CASSQDNSPSYGYTF
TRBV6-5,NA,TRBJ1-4,CASSYRGATNEKLFF
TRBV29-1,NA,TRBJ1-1,CSVHGGAMAFF
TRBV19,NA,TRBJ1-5,CASSLYRVGNQPQHF
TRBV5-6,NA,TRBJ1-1,CASSLNDRMNTEAFF
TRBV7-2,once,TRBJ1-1,CASSLYGQGAFF
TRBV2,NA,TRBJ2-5,CASSGLGSLQETQYF
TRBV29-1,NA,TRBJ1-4,CSGGQGGEKLFF
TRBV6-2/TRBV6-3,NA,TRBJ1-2,CASSYSNYWAGTNYGYTF
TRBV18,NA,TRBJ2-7,CASSPSFPVDEQYF
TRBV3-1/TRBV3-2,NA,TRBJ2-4,CASSQDIRGRIGNIQYF
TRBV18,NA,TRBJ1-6,CASSPPGSSPLHF
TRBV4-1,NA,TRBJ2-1,CASSRTSGSNEQFF
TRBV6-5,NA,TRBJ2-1,CATATGPYNEQFF